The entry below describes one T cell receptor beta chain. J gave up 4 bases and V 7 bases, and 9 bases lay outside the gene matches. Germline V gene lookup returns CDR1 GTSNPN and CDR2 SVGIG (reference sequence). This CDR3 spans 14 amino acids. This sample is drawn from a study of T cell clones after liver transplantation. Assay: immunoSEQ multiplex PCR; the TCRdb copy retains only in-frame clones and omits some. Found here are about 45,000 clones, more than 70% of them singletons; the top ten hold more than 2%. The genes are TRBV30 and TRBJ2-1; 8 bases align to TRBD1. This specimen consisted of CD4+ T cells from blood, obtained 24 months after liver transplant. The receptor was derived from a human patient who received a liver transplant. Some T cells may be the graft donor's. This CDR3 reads CAFSRDRYYNEQFF. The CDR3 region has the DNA TGTGCCTTCTCACGGGACAGGTATTACAATGAGCAGTTCTTC.